These 15 T cell receptor beta chains originate from one sample sequenced in a study of blood T cells in healthy people across ages. A second PCR of about 7 to 11 cycles used a sample-barcoded 5' primer and a J-beta primer mix. TCRdb re-called the 5' RACE reads through MiXCR, storing one row per CDR3 protein. The sample has approximately 810,000 distinct CDR3 sequences, 29% seen once; the top ten hold 15% to 20%. The sequencing sample was made of blood. Receptor source: a woman older than 75 in good health.

J is TRBJ1-2 and V is TRBV7-2; no definite D call. This CDR3 has 16 amino acids. Germline V lookup: CDR1 SGHTA, CDR2 FQGNSA. V lost 1 base to trimming and J lost 0 bases, with 12 bases between them. The CDR3 region is CASSLGPPIANYGYTF. Written as DNA, the CDR3 is TGTGCCAGCAGCTTAGGGCCCCCTATAGCTAACTATGGCTACACCTTC.

The rearrangement joins TRBV24-1 to TRBJ2-1; no clear D. The end of the DNA aligns better with TRBJ2-7, so the J call may be wrong. The CDR3 covers 12 residues. The germline V gene encodes CDR1 KGHDR and CDR2 SFDVKD. CDR3 residues: CATANFYNEQYF. In DNA form, the CDR3 reads TGTGCCACCGCCAATTTTTACAATGAGCAGTACTTC.

This clonotype has ten or more counts. The chain is built from TRBV7-2 and TRBJ1-5; D is uncertain. Germline V gene data show CDR1 as SGHTA and CDR2 as FQGNSA. Trimming pared 0 bases from V and 6 bases from J, leaving 12 bases between. This CDR3 has 15 amino acids. The CDR3: CASSLAAGGGQPQHF. DNA for the CDR3: TGTGCCAGCAGCTTAGCGGCCGGTGGAGGTCAGCCCCAGCATTTT.

The rearrangement joins TRBV7-2 to TRBJ1-4, with D unresolved. CDR3 length: 14 amino acids. Deletions cut 2 bases from V and 0 bases from J, with 4 bases between. Looked up from germline, CDR1 is SGHTA and CDR2 is FQGNSA. CDR3 DNA: TGTGCCAGCAGCTTATATGCAACTAATGAAAAACTGTTTTTT. This encodes CASSLYATNEKLFF.

The sample holds many counts of this clonotype. The V and J genes are TRBV27 and TRBJ1-4; the D is unclear. Germline CDR1 is MNHEY and CDR2 is SMNVEV (reference sequence). The ends were cut back, 5 bases at V and 3 bases at J, with 16 bases in the middle. The CDR3 is 16 amino acids. CDR3 in DNA: TGTGCCAGCAGTCTCCTGGGATGGGTACCTAATGAAAAACTGTTTTTT. Its protein is CASSLLGWVPNEKLFF.

The sample holds many counts of this clonotype. A read error is possible here, since a much larger clone lies one base away. The chain employs TRBV12-3 or TRBV12-4 and TRBJ2-6; TRBD1 aligns across 7 bases. J lost 2 bases, V lost 3 bases, and 1 base had no gene match. This CDR3 comprises 15 residues. CDR3 sequence: CASSFQGAGANVLTF. In nucleotides, the CDR3 is TGTGCCAGCAGTTTTCAGGGGGCTGGGGCCAACGTCCTGACTTTC.

This clonotype occurred many times. The rearrangement joins TRBV9 to TRBJ2-1, with D perhaps TRBD1 or TRBD2 (5 bases each). Germline CDR1 is SGDLS and CDR2 is YYNGEE. There are 13 residues in the CDR3. Trimming stripped 2 bases from V and 6 bases from J, with 9 bases between. The CDR3 nucleotides read TGTGCCAGCAGCGTGGGACCCACCAATGAGCAGTTCTTC. Amino acid sequence: CASSVGPTNEQFF.

This clonotype was observed at least ten times. This rearrangement joins TRBV20-1 to TRBJ1-2; D perhaps matches TRBD1 (6 bases). V dropped 6 bases and J dropped 4 bases, with 18 bases sitting between them. The CDR3 consists of 14 residues. Germline CDR1 and CDR2: DFQATT and SNEGSKA (reference sequence). The CDR3 DNA follows: TGCAGTGCGTTTCCGCTAGACAGGCGCTATGGCTACACCTTC. Amino acids: CSAFPLDRRYGYTF.

The V call is TRBV4-3, the J call TRBJ1-1; D call uncertain. CDR3 length: 17 amino acids. The V end lost 0 bases, the J end lost 0 bases, and 14 bases lay between the germline ends. Germline loops: CDR1 LGHNA, CDR2 YSLEER. This CDR3 is CASSQESGRLLNTEAFF. The CDR3 DNA reads TGCGCCAGCAGCCAAGAGTCCGGGCGGCTTCTGAACACTGAAGCTTTCTTT.

The chain combines TRBV6-1 with TRBJ1-2; D is possibly TRBD1 (5 bases). Germline loops: CDR1 MNHNS, CDR2 SASEGT. The V end lost 6 bases, the J end lost 3 bases, and 11 bases lay between the germline ends. The CDR3 loop spans 13 amino acids. CDR3 nucleotides: TGTGCCAGCAGGACGGGACTTGACTATGGCTACACCTTC. It specifies CASRTGLDYGYTF.

This clonotype was seen more than once but under ten times. The V gene is TRBV6-6, the J gene TRBJ1-5; tentative D call: TRBD1 (5 bases). The germline V gene has CDR1 MNHNY and CDR2 SVGAGI (reference sequence). V gave up 2 bases and J gave up 4 bases, with 9 bases separating them. The CDR3 runs 14 residues. The CDR3 protein is CASSYGTENQPQHF. The CDR3 DNA sequence: TGTGCCAGCAGTTACGGGACTGAAAATCAGCCCCAGCATTTT.

This clonotype was observed a few times. The rearrangement links TRBV3-1 to TRBJ2-1, with D unresolved. This CDR3 is 15 amino acids long. CDR1 LGHDT and CDR2 YNNKEL come from the germline V gene (reference sequence). The V and J ends lost 0 bases and 8 bases respectively, with 14 bases between them. In DNA, the CDR3 is TGTGCCAGCAGCCAAGAGGCCCGGGTTTGGGATGAGCAGTTCTTC. This gives the protein CASSQEARVWDEQFF.

A remark on this clonotype: A read error may be the cause here, since a much bigger clone is one base away. The chain is built from TRBV12-3 or TRBV12-4 and TRBJ2-3; D possibly corresponds to TRBD2 (5 bases). V was cut by 6 bases and J by 6 bases, with 16 bases left in between. This CDR3 is built from 14 residues. Written as DNA, the CDR3 is TGTGCCAGCAGGTTTGTACGGGATGGGGATACGCAGTATTTT. Amino acid sequence: CASRFVRDGDTQYF.

V gene TRBV4-3 combines with J gene TRBJ1-4, with a weak D call TRBD1 (5 bases). The CDR3 runs to 17 residues. Germline CDR1 LGHNA, CDR2 YSLEER. Trimming stripped 0 bases from V and 5 bases from J, with 16 bases between. The CDR3 here is CASSQEWAHRSNEKLFF. The CDR3 region has the DNA TGCGCCAGCAGCCAAGAATGGGCCCACAGGAGCAATGAAAAACTGTTTTTT.

This clonotype was counted between two and nine times. A read error may explain this, as a much larger clone is one base away. The chain uses TRBV20-1 and TRBJ2-3; D remains unclear. The CDR3 has 12 residues. Germline CDR1 reads DFQATT; CDR2 reads SNEGSKA (reference sequence). CDR3 nucleotide sequence: TGCAGGGCTAGTACGGACACAGATACGCAGTATTTT. Its translation: CRASTDTDTQYF.